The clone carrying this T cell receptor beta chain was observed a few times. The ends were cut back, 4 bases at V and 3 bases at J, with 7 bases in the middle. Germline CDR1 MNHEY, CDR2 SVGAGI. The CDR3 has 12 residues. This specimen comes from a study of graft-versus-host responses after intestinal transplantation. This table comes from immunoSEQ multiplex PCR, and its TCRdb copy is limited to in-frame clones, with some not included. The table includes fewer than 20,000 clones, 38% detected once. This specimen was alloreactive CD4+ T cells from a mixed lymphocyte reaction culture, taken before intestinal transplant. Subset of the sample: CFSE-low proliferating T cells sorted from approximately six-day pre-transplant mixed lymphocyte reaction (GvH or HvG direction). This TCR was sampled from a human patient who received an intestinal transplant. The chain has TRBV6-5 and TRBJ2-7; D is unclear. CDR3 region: CASSFSNYEQYF. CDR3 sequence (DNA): TGTGCCAGCAGTTTCTCCAACTACGAGCAGTACTTC.